Below, 25 T cell receptor beta chains from the same sample are listed, as sequenced in a study of T cell responses to AZD1222 COVID-19 vaccine. TCRdb's table, derived via immunoSEQ multiplex PCR, lists solely in-frame clones and lacks some. The sample lists a few hundred thousand clones, 85% to 95% occurring once. Sequences were derived from peripheral blood, sampled on day 0 of AZD1222 vaccination. These receptors all come from an adult in good health.

This clone came up once. V is TRBV14 and J is TRBJ2-7, with a weak D call TRBD2 (5 bases). Trimming cost V 4 bases and J 5 bases, with 9 bases left between them. Germline loops: CDR1 SGHDN, CDR2 FVKESK. This CDR3 comprises 12 residues. The CDR3 here is CASSPGWNEQYF. In DNA form, the CDR3 reads TGTGCCAGCAGCCCGGGGTGGAACGAGCAGTACTTC.

The chain joins TRBV28 to TRBJ1-1; D gene uncertain. The V end was cut by 5 bases, the J end by 8 bases, with 12 bases between. From germline, CDR1 is MDHEN and CDR2 SYDVKM. The CDR3 runs 12 residues. The CDR3 region is CASSPQVKEAFF. CDR3 in DNA: TGTGCCAGCAGTCCTCAAGTAAAAGAAGCTTTCTTT.

The sample holds one count of this clone. V is TRBV5-4 and J is TRBJ2-1, with TRBD2 identical over 7 bases. V gave up 2 bases and J gave up 3 bases; unmatched junction bases: 5. CDR3 length: 15 residues. Germline CDR1 and CDR2: SGHNT and YYREEE (reference sequence). The CDR3 DNA reads as TGTGCCAGCAGCTTCGGGGGAGGGAGCTACAATGAGCAGTTCTTC. This codes for CASSFGGGSYNEQFF.

This chain links TRBV28 with TRBJ2-1; 9 bases map to TRBD2. V gave up 2 bases and J gave up 0 bases; unmatched junction bases: 20. The CDR3 extends over 22 amino acids. Germline lookup yields CDR1 MDHEN and CDR2 SYDVKM. This CDR3 reads CASSLQGPLAGFLGRSYNEQFF. CDR3 DNA: TGTGCCAGCAGTTTACAGGGACCACTAGCGGGTTTTTTAGGGCGCTCCTACAATGAGCAGTTCTTC.

The V call is TRBV7-2, the J call TRBJ1-2; 9 bases fit TRBD1. Looked up from germline, CDR1 is SGHTA and CDR2 is FQGNSA. CDR3 size: 16 residues. Trimming removed 0 bases from V and 8 bases from J; junction bases left unmatched: 10. The CDR3 loop reads CASSLALLWTGEGYTF. The CDR3 region has the DNA TGTGCCAGCAGCTTAGCTCTACTTTGGACAGGGGAGGGCTACACCTTC.

This chain links TRBV24-1 with TRBJ1-1; D possibly corresponds to TRBD1 (5 bases). The CDR3 runs to 12 residues. V lost 0 bases and J lost 7, with 5 bases in between. The germline gives CDR1 KGHDR, CDR2 SFDVKD. CDR3 sequence reads: CATSDLDSEAFF. DNA for the CDR3: TGTGCCACCAGTGATTTGGACAGTGAAGCTTTCTTT.

V and J are TRBV10-3 and TRBJ1-3; weak D call: TRBD1 (5 bases). CDR3 length equals 15 residues. Germline V gives CDR1 ENHRY, CDR2 SYGVKD. V was cut by 7 bases and J by 1 base, with 14 bases left in between. The CDR3 DNA follows: TGTGCCATCACCCCAGGGCGAAGTTCTGGAAACACCATATATTTT. The encoded protein is CAITPGRSSGNTIYF.

The chain links TRBV28 to TRBJ1-5, with D hard to call. V lost 7 bases to trimming and J lost 6 bases, with 10 bases between them. This CDR3 spans 12 amino acids. CDR1 and CDR2 (germline): MDHEN, SYDVKM. CDR3 coding DNA: TGTGCCAGCACGGGCGCGCTTCAGCCCCAGCATTTT. Residues: CASTGALQPQHF.

The chain joins TRBV18 to TRBJ1-1; D not resolved. Germline CDR1 KGHSH, CDR2 LQKENI. The CDR3 covers 13 residues. Between the trimmed V and J ends, which lost 1 base and 2 bases, there was a span of 5 bases. The CDR3 protein is CASSPLPNTEAFF. The CDR3 coding sequence is TGTGCCAGCTCACCACTACCTAACACTGAAGCTTTCTTT.

The chain couples TRBV28 to TRBJ2-2, with D uncertain. The CDR3 is 13 amino acids. Germline assignment: CDR1 MDHEN and CDR2 SYDVKM. V lost 3 bases to trimming and J lost 2 bases, with 4 bases between them. DNA for the CDR3: TGTGCCAGCAGTTTTACCAACACCGGGGAGCTGTTTTTT. It specifies CASSFTNTGELFF.

The chain joins TRBV19 to TRBJ1-5, with TRBD1 matching 9 bases. This CDR3 is 13 amino acids long. The junction had 5 bases not matched to a gene; V was cut back by 11 bases and J by 3 bases. Germline CDR1 LNHDA, CDR2 SQIVND (reference sequence). Here the CDR3 reads CACNRGPNQPQHF. The CDR3 bases are TGTGCCTGCAACAGGGGGCCCAATCAGCCCCAGCATTTT.

J is TRBJ2-1 and V is TRBV28; 8 bases map to TRBD2. Germline V gene data show CDR1 as MDHEN and CDR2 as SYDVKM. V was clipped by 5 bases and J by 8 bases; unmatched bases: 17. This CDR3 spans 17 amino acids. The CDR3 here is CASSEYIAGPFVYEQFF. CDR3 sequence (DNA): TGTGCCAGCAGTGAATACATAGCGGGACCCTTTGTGTATGAGCAGTTCTTC.

This clone was counted only a few times. This chain uses TRBV11-2 with TRBJ2-1, with D unresolved. Germline CDR1 is SGHAT and CDR2 is FQNNGV. The CDR3 spans 12 residues. The V gene lost 4 bases and the J gene lost 10 bases, with 11 bases spanning the gap. The CDR3 reads CASSSPKVEQFF. In DNA form, the CDR3 reads TGTGCCAGCAGCTCCCCTAAGGTAGAGCAGTTCTTC.

The chain links TRBV15 to TRBJ1-1; TRBD1 agrees at 7 bases. With V trimmed by 2 bases and J by 3 bases, 9 bases remained unmatched. The CDR3 covers 16 residues. The germline V gene encodes CDR1 LNHNV and CDR2 YYDKDF (reference sequence). The CDR3 sequence is CATSRTGEGVDTEAFF. The CDR3 nucleotides read TGTGCCACCAGCAGAACAGGGGAAGGGGTGGACACTGAAGCTTTCTTT.

The rearrangement links TRBV29-1 to TRBJ2-3; the D is unclear. V was cut by 3 bases and J by 3 bases, with 7 bases left in between. From germline, CDR1 is SQVTM and CDR2 ANQGSEA. The CDR3 has 12 amino acids. The CDR3 region has the DNA TGCAGCGTTGATTTGTCGACAGATACGCAGTATTTT. Its protein product is CSVDLSTDTQYF.

The rearrangement links TRBV29-1 to TRBJ2-7; 8 nucleotides match TRBD2. The CDR3 is made up of 12 amino acids. The germline gives CDR1 SQVTM, CDR2 ANQGSEA. Unmatched junction bases numbered 4, after V lost 5 bases and J lost 4 bases. This CDR3 is CSVRLARYEQYF. The CDR3, as DNA: TGCAGCGTTAGACTAGCGCGTTACGAGCAGTACTTC.

This chain links TRBV2 with TRBJ2-7, with no clear D. With 5 bases removed from V and 0 bases from J, the gap between germline ends came to 11 bases. The CDR3 extends over 14 amino acids. Germline V gives CDR1 SNHLY, CDR2 FYNNEI. Here the CDR3 reads CASSITWDSYEQYF. The CDR3 DNA follows: TGTGCCAGCAGTATAACCTGGGACTCCTACGAGCAGTACTTC. Full variable domain (missing parts from reference TRBV2 and TRBJ2-7): EPEVTQTPSHQVTQMGQEVILRCVPISNHLYFYWYRQILGQKVEFLVSFYNNEISEKSEIFDDQFSVERPDGSNFTLKIRSTKLEDSAMYFCASSITWDSYEQYFGPGTRLTVT.

The chain employs TRBV4-3 and TRBJ1-1; D uncertain. The CDR3 sequence is 13 residues long. Germline CDR1 reads LGHNA; CDR2 reads YSLEER. V was cut by 0 bases and J by 11 bases, with 13 bases left in between. CDR3 in DNA: TGCGCCAGCAGCCAAGAGATGACGGGCTGGGCTTTCTTT. Translated, it gives CASSQEMTGWAFF.

The chain joins TRBV10-3 to TRBJ1-2; 10 bases match TRBD1. CDR1 ENHRY and CDR2 SYGVKD come from the germline V gene. The junction had 10 bases not matched to a gene; V was cut back by 6 bases and J by 6 bases. The CDR3 totals 15 residues. The CDR3 spells CAISDVRQGANGYTF. As DNA, the CDR3 is TGTGCCATCAGCGATGTTCGACAGGGGGCTAATGGCTACACCTTC.

The chain carries TRBV28 and TRBJ2-7; D is unclear. CDR1 and CDR2 from the germline V gene are MDHEN and SYDVKM. CDR3 length: 15 amino acids. The V end lost 4 bases, the J end lost 1 base, and 14 bases lay between the germline ends. The DNA for the CDR3 is TGTGCCAGCAGTTCCCCTACGACTTGGTCCTACGAGCAGTACTTC. Translated: CASSSPTTWSYEQYF.

This rearrangement joins TRBV7-9 to TRBJ1-3; TRBD1 matches 7 bases. Unmatched junction bases numbered 9, after V lost 5 bases and J lost 11 bases. The CDR3 sequence is 13 residues long. In germline, CDR1 is SEHNR, CDR2 FQNEAQ (reference sequence). The CDR3 loop reads CASSAGQARPIYF. For the CDR3, the DNA is TGTGCCAGCAGCGCCGGACAGGCTAGGCCCATATATTTT.

This chain uses TRBV5-1 with TRBJ2-7, with 8 bases aligning to TRBD2. Losses at the gene ends were 4 bases for V and 2 bases for J; bases not matched to a gene: 5. CDR1 and CDR2 from the germline V gene are SGHRS and YFSETQ. The CDR3 loop spans 14 amino acids. The CDR3 protein is CASSKTGGTYEQYF. The DNA of the CDR3 is TGCGCCAGCAGCAAAACGGGGGGGACCTACGAGCAGTACTTC. Together with reference TRBV5-1 and TRBJ2-7, the CDR3 gives the full variable domain: KAGVTQTPRYLIKTRGQQVTLSCSPISGHRSVSWYQQTPGQGLQFLFEYFSETQRNKGNFPGRFSGRQFSNSRSEMNVSTLELGDSALYLCASSKTGGTYEQYFGPGTRLTVT.

This clone showed up just once. This chain connects TRBV5-4 to TRBJ1-6; tentative D call: TRBD1 (5 bases). CDR3 size: 16 residues. The germline V gene has CDR1 SGHNT and CDR2 YYREEE (reference sequence). The V and J ends lost 0 bases and 3 bases respectively, with 10 bases between them. The CDR3 here is CASSLATDIYNSPLHF. CDR3 nucleotide sequence: TGTGCCAGCAGCTTGGCGACAGATATCTATAATTCACCCCTCCACTTT.

This clone was observed once. The chain couples TRBV4-1 to TRBJ1-1, with D possibly matching TRBD1 (5 bases). Germline V gene sequence: CDR1 MGHRA, CDR2 YSYEKL. This CDR3 spans 14 amino acids. Trimming removed 3 bases from V and 3 bases from J, with 11 bases in between. This chain's CDR3 is CASSQGDWDTEAFF. The CDR3 coding sequence is TGCGCCAGCAGCCAGGGGGACTGGGACACTGAAGCTTTCTTT.

The rearrangement uses TRBV7-6 and TRBJ1-5, with 8 positions matching TRBD1. The CDR3 length is 17 residues. The V gene end was trimmed by 5 bases and the J gene end by 3 bases; junction bases not matched to a gene: 12. Germline CDR1 SGHVS, CDR2 FNYEAQ. CDR3 protein: CASSPSMDRVFNQPQHF. CDR3 nucleotides: TGTGCCAGCAGCCCATCCATGGACAGGGTCTTCAATCAGCCCCAGCATTTT.